These 27 T cell receptor beta chains were all obtained from the same sample, sequenced in a study of glioma-infiltrating T cells. Amplification of TCR alpha and beta CDR3 regions from RNA used iRepertoire nested multiplex PCR. MiXCR, run by TCRdb on the multiplex PCR reads, gives a single entry per CDR3 protein. Seen here are about 380,000 distinct CDR3 sequences, roughly two fifths observed once, and the top ten hold more than 10%. Sequencing was carried out using glioma tissue, nonneoplastic brain tissue, or PBMCs (not recorded which). These TCRs come from a human donor with low-grade glioma or glioblastoma, undergoing nonglioma brain surgery, or in good health (not recorded which).

In regard to this clonotype: This may arise from a read error, as a much more abundant clone is one base away. V gene TRBV6-5 combines with J gene TRBJ2-1, with 10 bases fitting TRBD2. In germline, CDR1 is MNHEY, CDR2 SVGAGI. Trimming cost V 5 bases and J 3 bases; bases outside gene matches: 10. The CDR3 has 17 amino acids. The DNA of the CDR3 is TGTGCCAGCAGTCACGGACTAGCGGATCTGCACTACAATGAGCAGTTCTTC. This sequence encodes CASSHGLADLHYNEQFF.

The J gene is TRBJ2-6, the V gene TRBV7-2; no clear D gene. Trimming cost V 5 bases and J 1 base, with 9 bases left between them. From germline, CDR1 is SGHTA and CDR2 FQGNSA. The CDR3 covers 15 residues. The CDR3 DNA follows: TGTGCCAGCAGCCCCCTGGTGTCTGGGGCCAACGTCCTGACTTTC. Residues: CASSPLVSGANVLTF.

Points on this clonotype: An end of the junction differs from the germline gene, which may be a read error. The chain recombines TRBV28 with TRBJ1-2; 11 nucleotides align to TRBD1. From germline, CDR1 is MDHEN and CDR2 SYDVKM. This CDR3 region has 14 residues. DNA of the CDR3: TGCGCCAGCGGTTGGGACAGGGGGGAGTATGGCTACACCTTC. It encodes CASGWDRGEYGYTF.

This clonotype showed up just once. A much larger clone lies a single base off, so this may be a read error. V usage is TRBV6-2 or TRBV6-3 and J usage is TRBJ2-7; 9 bases agree with TRBD2. V dropped 10 bases and J dropped 6; count of bases not matched to a gene: 7. The CDR3 is 12 residues long. Germline CDR1 MNHEY, CDR2 SVGEGT. The CDR3 sequence is CATVAGVGEQYF. The CDR3 DNA reads as TGTGCCACAGTAGCGGGAGTTGGCGAGCAGTACTTC.

The chain combines TRBV24-1 with TRBJ2-1; the match to TRBD2 covers 8 bases. Germline-derived CDR1 and CDR2 are KGHDR and SFDVKD. After removal of 7 bases from V and 15 bases from J, the junction contained 13 bases not matched to a gene. This CDR3 is 13 amino acids long. CDR3 nucleotide sequence: TGTGCCACCAGGGGGGGTAGCGGGGTTGGCCTGTTCTTC. Translation: CATRGGSGVGLFF.

The rearrangement links TRBV7-2 to TRBJ2-5; no clear D gene. This CDR3 comprises 16 residues. Germline V gene sequence: CDR1 SGHTA, CDR2 FQGNSA. V lost 0 bases to trimming and J lost 2 bases, with 13 bases between them. CDR3 DNA sequence: TGTGCCAGCAGCTTAGCGAATCGCCGACTGCAAGAGACCCAGTACTTC. Translating gives CASSLANRRLQETQYF. The entire variable domain, with the rest obtained from reference TRBV7-2 and TRBJ2-5, is as follows: GAGVSQSPSNKVTEKGKDVELRCDPISGHTALYWYRQSLGQGLEFLIYFQGNSAPDKSGLPSDRFSAERTGGSVSTLTIQRTQQEDSAVYLCASSLANRRLQETQYFGPGTRLLVL.

A remark on this clonotype: A much larger clone differs from this one at a single base, so this may be a read error. The chain's CDR3 is CASKLLAIPSTDTQYF. In DNA, the CDR3 is TGTGCCAGCAAACTACTAGCGATCCCTAGCACAGATACGCAGTATTTT. The chain carries TRBV6-2 or TRBV6-3 and TRBJ2-3, with TRBD2 identical over 7 bases. V lost 7 bases and J lost 0; bases outside the gene matches: 10. This CDR3 spans 16 amino acids. Germline CDR1 MNHEY, CDR2 SVGEGT.

On this clonotype: A single base separates this from a much larger clone, so it may be a read error. Here the CDR3 omits its conserved ending phenylalanine or tryptophan, so a read error is the likely source. V is TRBV6-1 and J is TRBJ1-1; D unresolved. Between the trimmed V and J ends, which lost 2 bases and 11 bases, there was a span of 12 bases. This CDR3 has 12 amino acids. Germline assignment: CDR1 MNHNS and CDR2 SASEGT. This CDR3 is CASSEFMGRAFL. CDR3 nucleotides: TGTGCCAGCAGTGAATTTATGGGGAGGGCTTTCCTT.

The chain employs TRBV7-9 and TRBJ2-1; 9 bases map to TRBD2. The CDR3 sequence is 15 residues long. Trimming at V came to 6 bases and at J to 7 bases, leaving 10 bases not matched to a gene. The germline CDR1 and CDR2 sequences are SEHNR and FQNEAQ (reference sequence). This CDR3 is CASSSPGLALNEQFF. For the CDR3, the DNA is TGTGCCAGCAGTTCTCCGGGACTAGCCCTGAATGAGCAGTTCTTC.

At least ten counts were recorded for this clonotype. The V call is TRBV7-9, the J call TRBJ1-2; D unclear. V gave up 3 bases and J gave up 4 bases, with 9 bases separating them. The CDR3 sequence is 13 residues long. In germline, CDR1 is SEHNR, CDR2 FQNEAQ (reference sequence). The CDR3 sequence is CASSLGVGYGYTF. DNA of the CDR3: TGTGCCAGCAGCTTGGGAGTGGGCTATGGCTACACCTTC.

This chain joins TRBV5-4 and TRBJ1-3; D gene unclear. Germline CDR1 and CDR2: SGHNT and YYREEE (reference sequence). The V and J ends lost 4 bases and 4 bases respectively, with 9 bases between them. CDR3 length equals 13 residues. The chain's CDR3 is CASSNPVGNTIYF. CDR3 in DNA: TGTGCCAGCAGCAACCCGGTAGGAAACACCATATATTTT.

The rearrangement links TRBV7-2 to TRBJ1-1; D might be TRBD1 (5 bases). The CDR3 sequence is 15 residues long. CDR1 and CDR2 from the germline V gene are SGHTA and FQGNSA. Trimming stripped 5 bases from V and 3 bases from J, with 16 bases between. CDR3 nucleotides: TGTGCCAGCAGCCCCTATTTTGGGGGAGACACTGAAGCTTTCTTT. It yields the protein CASSPYFGGDTEAFF.

As regards this clonotype: A much larger clone lies one base from this, so it may be a read error. J is TRBJ1-1 and V is TRBV20-1; D is uncertain. The V end lost 0 bases, the J end lost 3 bases, and 11 bases lay between the germline ends. The CDR3 covers 14 residues. The V gene's germline CDR1 is DFQATT and CDR2 SNEGSKA (reference sequence). CDR3 nucleotides: TGCAGTGCTAGAGAAGTGGTGGGATACACTGAAGCTTTCTTT. Protein sequence: CSAREVVGYTEAFF.

Concerning this clonotype itself: A much more abundant neighbour one base away suggests this may be a read error. V gene TRBV6-5 combines with J gene TRBJ2-7, with D perhaps matching TRBD2 (5 bases). The V gene lost 7 bases and the J gene lost 7 bases, with 11 bases spanning the gap. The CDR3 contains 11 residues. Looked up from germline, CDR1 is MNHEY and CDR2 is SVGAGI. The CDR3 DNA follows: TGTGCCAGCAACACGCCGGGGGAGCAGTACTTC. Protein: CASNTPGEQYF.

This clonotype occurred a few times. V and J are TRBV28 and TRBJ1-5, with a possible D match to TRBD1 (5 bases). The CDR3 has 15 residues. From germline, CDR1 is MDHEN and CDR2 SYDVKM. V lost 5 bases and J lost 4, with 15 bases in between. The CDR3 reads CASSPGGGHNQPQHF. CDR3 sequence (DNA): TGTGCCAGCAGTCCGGGGGGGGGTCATAATCAGCCCCAGCATTTT.

Details on this clonotype: A much larger clone lies one base from this, so it may be a read error. V gene TRBV6-1 combines with J gene TRBJ1-3, with D hard to call. This CDR3 has 18 amino acids. Germline V gene lookup returns CDR1 MNHNS and CDR2 SASEGT. CDR3 sequence (DNA): TGTGCCAGTAGTCGAACAGAACCGCTATATATCTCTGTAAACACCATATATTTT. Amino acid sequence: CASSRTEPLYISVNTIYF.

This clonotype showed up many times. The chain carries TRBV6-1 and TRBJ2-4; TRBD1 matches at 7 bases. CDR1 and CDR2 (germline): MNHNS, SASEGT. With V trimmed by 4 bases and J by 2 bases, 8 bases remained unmatched. This CDR3 is built from 16 residues. The CDR3 bases are TGTGCCAGCAGTGGACAGGGAGATTGGACCAAAAACATTCAGTACTTC. Translated: CASSGQGDWTKNIQYF.

This chain links TRBV6-5 with TRBJ2-1; no clear D. This CDR3 is 13 amino acids long. V was cut by 1 base and J by 10 bases, with 11 bases left in between. The V gene's germline CDR1 is MNHEY and CDR2 SVGAGI. The CDR3 bases are TGTGCCAGCAGTTACTTAGGGCTGCCCGAGCAGTTCTTC. Translated, it gives CASSYLGLPEQFF.

The table lists this clonotype with a few counts. V and J are TRBV24-1 and TRBJ1-2, with D hard to call. The CDR3 consists of 14 residues. Germline V gene lookup returns CDR1 KGHDR and CDR2 SFDVKD. Deletions cut 0 bases from V and 4 bases from J, with 8 bases between. CDR3 residues: CATSDLRRSYGYTF. DNA of the CDR3: TGTGCCACCAGTGATTTGAGGCGGAGCTATGGCTACACCTTC.

This clonotype was found a few times. This chain uses TRBV7-2 with TRBJ2-5; 8 bases are shared with TRBD2. The CDR3 has 17 amino acids. With V trimmed by 1 base and J by 5 bases, 12 bases remained unmatched. Germline V gives CDR1 SGHTA, CDR2 FQGNSA. The CDR3 DNA follows: TGTGCCAGCAGCTTAGGGGGGGGAGCGGGAGTCGGGGAGACCCAGTACTTC. This sequence encodes CASSLGGGAGVGETQYF.

The V gene is TRBV3-1, the J gene TRBJ2-1, with D possibly TRBD2 on 6 matching bases. The ends were cut back, 4 bases at V and 1 base at J, with 20 bases in the middle. This CDR3 has 18 residues. CDR1 LGHDT and CDR2 YNNKEL come from the germline V gene (reference sequence). The CDR3 sequence: CASSPYLTGSGSYNEQFF. The CDR3 DNA follows: TGTGCCAGCAGCCCCTACCTTACCGGGAGTGGATCCTACAATGAGCAGTTCTTC.

In its sample, this clonotype was seen many times. J is TRBJ2-1 and V is TRBV28, with 9 bases that match TRBD2. V was clipped by 5 bases and J by 2 bases; unmatched bases: 4. The V gene's germline CDR1 is MDHEN and CDR2 SYDVKM. This CDR3 has 15 residues. CDR3 amino acids: CASSNPSGAYNEQFF. The CDR3 DNA is TGTGCCAGCAGTAACCCTAGCGGGGCCTACAATGAGCAGTTCTTC.

The chain uses TRBV20-1 and TRBJ2-7; D possibly matches TRBD1 or TRBD2 (5 bases each). The CDR3 is 13 amino acids. Trimming took off 5 bases at V and 6 bases at J, with 17 bases between the two ends. CDR1 DFQATT and CDR2 SNEGSKA come from the germline V gene (reference sequence). CDR3 DNA: TGCAGTGCTCTCCGGGACCGCTTGATCGAGCAGTACTTC. Translation gives CSALRDRLIEQYF.

This chain joins TRBV4-2 and TRBJ2-1, with 13 bases lining up with TRBD2. CDR1 is LGHNA, CDR2 YNFKEQ, per germline. The V segment lost 0 bases and the J segment 4 bases; nucleotides outside the gene matches: 6. The CDR3 has 18 residues. In DNA form, the CDR3 reads TGTGCCAGCAGCCAAGAAAGGGGGGGACTAGCGGGATACAATGAGCAGTTCTTC. Translating it yields CASSQERGGLAGYNEQFF.

The chain uses TRBV29-1 and TRBJ2-5, with D tentatively TRBD1 (6 bases). The CDR3 loop spans 12 amino acids. Trimming took 4 bases from V and 5 from J, leaving 11 bases between them. Per germline, CDR1 SQVTM and CDR2 ANQGSEA. Written as DNA, the CDR3 is TGCAGCGTTGCGACAGGTCTGGAGACCCAGTACTTC. Amino acid sequence: CSVATGLETQYF. Full variable domain (missing parts from reference TRBV29-1 and TRBJ2-5): SAVISQKPSRDICQRGTSLTIQCQVDSQVTMMFWYRQQPGQSLTLIATANQGSEATYESGFVIDKFPISRPNLTFSTLTVSNMSPEDSSIYLCSVATGLETQYFGPGTRLLVL.

This clonotype was seen a single time. Possible read error: a much larger clone is one base away. Here the CDR3 DNA reads TGTGCCAGCAGCTTACAGTTGGGGGCGTACACTGAATCTTTCTTT. This sequence encodes CASSLQLGAYTESFF. This chain links TRBV11-2 with TRBJ1-1, with a tentative D call TRBD1 (6 bases). There are 15 residues in the CDR3. Germline CDR1 SGHAT, CDR2 FQNNGV.

This clonotype was detected a few times. The chain carries TRBV6-1 and TRBJ2-6; TRBD1 matches at 8 bases. The CDR3 has 16 residues. Losses at the gene ends were 5 bases for V and 2 bases for J; bases not matched to a gene: 5. CDR1 is MNHNS, CDR2 SASEGT, per germline. The CDR3 DNA follows: TGTGCCAGCAGTCCTAGGACAGGGACTGGGGCCAACGTCCTGACTTTC. Protein product: CASSPRTGTGANVLTF.